Here is one TCR beta chain with its context. TCRdb called the 5' RACE reads again in MiXCR, with one record for every CDR3 protein. The profile covers roughly 770,000 distinct CDR3 sequences, with around a sixth appearing a single time and 13% taken by the ten largest. Trimming pared 0 bases from V and 1 base from J, leaving 9 bases between. The CDR3 covers 16 residues. From germline, CDR1 is LGHNA and CDR2 YSLEER. This entry belongs to a study of identical twins. The data also belong to a second study, concerning T cells expressing NK-cell markers. As that report states: The study drew TCR beta repertoires from sorted CD3+CD56+NKG2C+, CD3+CD56+NKG2C- and CD3+CD56-NKG2C+ T cells. The study left the HCMV specificity of expanded NKG2C+ T cell clones unresolved.

This receptor was obtained from a woman under 30 in good health. The chain couples TRBV4-3 to TRBJ2-2, with D uncertain. Sequencing was done on a sample of PBMCs. CDR3 sequence: CASSQEGTENTGELFF. CDR3 sequence (DNA): TGCGCCAGCAGCCAAGAGGGCACGGAGAACACCGGGGAGCTGTTTTTT.